Listed here are 18 T cell receptor beta chains from one sample, sequenced in a study of identical twins. TCRdb redid the calling of the 5' RACE reads with MiXCR, one entry per CDR3 protein. The table records 250,000 to 300,000 distinct CDR3 sequences, around 8.8% of them present only once. The data also belong to a second study, concerning yellow fever vaccine responses in identical twins.

Sequencing was carried out using CD8+ T cells sorted from blood. These receptors were collected from a woman aged 18-29 years in good health.

This clonotype has just a few counts. The chain carries TRBV4-1 and TRBJ2-5; TRBD2 might be the D (5 bases). Trimming left V 1 base short and J 3 bases short, with 12 bases between. Germline CDR1 is MGHRA and CDR2 is YSYEKL. The CDR3 totals 15 residues. CDR3 amino acids: CASSQVIGEKETQYF. For the CDR3, the DNA is TGCGCCAGCAGCCAAGTGATCGGGGAGAAAGAGACCCAGTACTTC.

This clonotype was counted many times. The chain uses TRBV6-2 or TRBV6-3 and TRBJ2-2, with a possible D match to TRBD1 (6 bases). CDR3 length: 15 residues. Trimming took off 7 bases at V and 3 bases at J, with 15 bases between the two ends. CDR1 and CDR2 (germline): MNHEY, SVGEGT. CDR3 loop: CASIRPGEHTGELFF. The CDR3 nucleotides are TGTGCCAGCATTAGGCCAGGGGAACACACCGGGGAGCTGTTTTTT.

This clonotype was seen only a few times. The rearrangement joins TRBV5-8 to TRBJ2-7; the match to TRBD1 covers 7 bases. The CDR3 covers 14 residues. With V trimmed by 4 bases and J by 2 bases, 6 bases remained unmatched. CDR1 and CDR2 from the germline V gene are SGHTS and YDEGEE. CDR3 amino acids: CASSHGQVPYEQYF. DNA of the CDR3: TGTGCCAGCAGCCACGGACAGGTCCCCTACGAGCAGTACTTC. The full variable domain, rest sourced from reference TRBV5-8 and TRBJ2-7, is EAGVTQSPTHLIKTRGQQATLRCSPISGHTSVYWYQQALGLGLQFLLWYDEGEERNRGNFPPRFSGRQFPNYSSELNVNALELEDSALYLCASSHGQVPYEQYFGPGTRLTVT.

This rearrangement joins TRBV7-9 to TRBJ2-7, with unresolved D. Germline V lookup: CDR1 SEHNR, CDR2 FQNEAQ (reference sequence). Trimming removed 5 bases from V and 1 base from J, with 9 bases in between. The CDR3 runs 13 residues. The DNA of the CDR3 is TGTGCCAGCAGCACGGAGAATTCCTACGAGCAGTACTTC. Encoded protein: CASSTENSYEQYF. Supplemented by reference TRBV7-9 and TRBJ2-7, the full variable domain reads DTGVSQNPRHKITKRGQNVTFRCDPISEHNRLYWYRQTLGQGPEFLTYFQNEAQLEKSRLLSDRFSAERPKGSFSTLEIQRTEQGDSAMYLCASSTENSYEQYFGPGTRLTVT.

This clonotype was seen ten or more times. The gene calls are TRBV24-1 and TRBJ2-3; D may be TRBD1 (5 bases). The germline gives CDR1 KGHDR, CDR2 SFDVKD. The CDR3 has 15 residues. V lost 1 base to trimming and J lost 0 bases, with 7 bases between them. CDR3 coding DNA: TGTGCCACCAGTGATTTACAGGACAGCACAGATACGCAGTATTTT. Translated: CATSDLQDSTDTQYF.

This clonotype has just a few counts. The rearrangement links TRBV5-8 to TRBJ2-1; the match to TRBD2 covers 8 bases. Germline V gives CDR1 SGHTS, CDR2 YDEGEE. J gave up 4 bases and V 0 bases, and 6 bases lay outside the gene matches. CDR3 length: 16 residues. The CDR3: CASSLVASGRYNEQFF. CDR3 sequence (DNA): TGTGCCAGCAGCTTGGTTGCTAGCGGGCGATACAATGAGCAGTTCTTC.

This clonotype was detected only a few times. The chain couples TRBV7-9 to TRBJ2-3, with TRBD1 as a possible D gene (5 bases). Germline assignment: CDR1 SEHNR and CDR2 FQNEAQ (reference sequence). With 5 bases removed from V and 0 bases from J, the gap between germline ends came to 18 bases. The CDR3 is 17 residues long. This CDR3 is CASSTIQDGASTDTQYF. Written as DNA, the CDR3 is TGTGCCAGCAGCACTATACAAGATGGGGCTAGCACAGATACGCAGTATTTT.

This clonotype was seen more than once but under ten times. The gene calls are TRBV20-1 and TRBJ2-1, with 11 bases identical to TRBD1. Germline CDR1 reads DFQATT; CDR2 reads SNEGSKA (reference sequence). This CDR3 has 13 residues. With V trimmed by 6 bases and J by 7 bases, 5 bases remained unmatched. CDR3 sequence: CSAGDRGENEQFF. The CDR3, as DNA: TGCAGTGCCGGGGACAGGGGGGAGAATGAGCAGTTCTTC.

The table lists this clonotype with a few counts. The V and J genes are TRBV7-2 and TRBJ2-3; D uncertain. V lost 1 base and J lost 1, with 6 bases in between. The CDR3 has 14 amino acids. The germline V gene encodes CDR1 SGHTA and CDR2 FQGNSA. The chain's CDR3 is CASSLVERTDTQYF. CDR3 coding DNA: TGTGCCAGCAGCTTAGTAGAGCGCACAGATACGCAGTATTTT.

This clonotype was counted many times. The chain uses TRBV3-1 and TRBJ2-1, with D perhaps given as TRBD1 or TRBD2 (6 bases each). V lost 4 bases and J lost 6, with 16 bases in between. The CDR3 runs 15 residues. CDR1 and CDR2 (germline): LGHDT, YNNKEL (reference sequence). CDR3 protein: CASSLTGATPNEQFF. The CDR3, as DNA: TGTGCCAGCAGCCTCACGGGGGCAACCCCCAATGAGCAGTTCTTC.

This clonotype showed up just a few times. The gene calls are TRBV5-6 and TRBJ1-1; TRBD1 agrees at 7 bases. With V trimmed by 4 bases and J by 1 base, 10 bases remained unmatched. This CDR3 has 16 amino acids. The germline V gene encodes CDR1 SGHDT and CDR2 YYEEEE. The CDR3 loop reads CASSPLRGLGNTEAFF. CDR3 nucleotides: TGTGCCAGCAGCCCCTTGAGGGGGCTAGGGAACACTGAAGCTTTCTTT.

This clonotype appeared many times. The chain links TRBV15 to TRBJ2-1, with a possible D match to TRBD2 (5 bases). The V and J ends lost 3 bases and 9 bases respectively, with 33 bases between them. Germline CDR1 LNHNV, CDR2 YYDKDF (reference sequence). The length of the CDR3 is 20 residues. The CDR3 is CATSSGSALGSLRGVSEQFF. Here the CDR3 DNA reads TGTGCCACCAGCAGTGGTAGCGCGTTAGGGTCTCTTCGGGGAGTGAGTGAGCAGTTCTTC. The whole variable domain, remainder taken from reference TRBV15 and TRBJ2-1, is DAMVIQNPRYQVTQFGKPVTLSCSQTLNHNVMYWYQQKSSQAPKLLFHYYDKDFNNEADTPDNFQSRRPNTSFCFLDIRSPGLGDTAMYLCATSSGSALGSLRGVSEQFFGPGTRLTVL.

This clonotype has only a few counts. This chain links TRBV4-2 with TRBJ1-6, with D unclear. The CDR3 extends over 16 amino acids. V lost 4 bases and J 9 bases, leaving 19 bases between the germline ends. CDR1 is LGHNA, CDR2 YNFKEQ, per germline. The CDR3 region has the DNA TGTGCCAGCAGCCCCACGAGGACGGCACTGGGTTCACCCCTCCACTTT. Its protein product is CASSPTRTALGSPLHF.

This clonotype was seen many times. The V call is TRBV6-5, the J call TRBJ2-5; a possible D gene is TRBD1 (6 bases). Looked up from germline, CDR1 is MNHEY and CDR2 is SVGAGI. The CDR3 is 19 amino acids. Between the trimmed V and J ends, which lost 2 bases and 1 base, there was a span of 23 bases. CDR3 loop: CASSYPINAGTRPQETQYF. In nucleotides, the CDR3 is TGTGCCAGCAGTTACCCAATAAACGCCGGGACACGGCCCCAAGAGACCCAGTACTTC.

The chain recombines TRBV4-3 with TRBJ2-1, with D maybe TRBD2 (5 bases). V was cut by 1 base and J by 5 bases, with 9 bases left in between. Germline values: CDR1 LGHNA, CDR2 YSLEER. The CDR3 has 14 residues. The CDR3 nucleotides are TGCGCCAGCAGCCAAGTCCGGGAAAACAATGAGCAGTTCTTC. Translation: CASSQVRENNEQFF.

This clonotype was counted a few times. This chain joins TRBV10-3 and TRBJ2-7, with a weak D call TRBD1 (6 bases). The CDR3 has 14 amino acids. Between the trimmed V and J ends, which lost 6 bases and 3 bases, there was a span of 15 bases. Germline V gene data show CDR1 as ENHRY and CDR2 as SYGVKD. The CDR3 DNA reads as TGTGCCATCAGATCCGGGACAACCAACTACGAGCAGTACTTC. It translates to CAIRSGTTNYEQYF.

This clonotype was picked up a small number of times. The chain uses TRBV28 and TRBJ2-2, with 8 bases identical to TRBD1. V trimming: 10 bases; J trimming: 1 base; junction bases outside the gene matches: 8. Germline V lookup: CDR1 MDHEN, CDR2 SYDVKM. The CDR3 loop spans 15 amino acids. The CDR3 loop is CATKPGTGNTGELFF. The CDR3 DNA reads TGTGCCACCAAGCCCGGGACAGGGAACACCGGGGAGCTGTTTTTT.

CDR3 sequence (DNA): TGTGCCAGCACCGGGAGTAACTATGGCTACACCTTC. Protein sequence: CASTGSNYGYTF. The chain employs TRBV7-9 and TRBJ1-2; D remains unclear. Per the germline V gene, CDR1 is SEHNR and CDR2 is FQNEAQ (reference sequence). V was shortened by 7 bases and J by 1 base, with 7 bases between the two germline ends. This CDR3 comprises 12 residues.